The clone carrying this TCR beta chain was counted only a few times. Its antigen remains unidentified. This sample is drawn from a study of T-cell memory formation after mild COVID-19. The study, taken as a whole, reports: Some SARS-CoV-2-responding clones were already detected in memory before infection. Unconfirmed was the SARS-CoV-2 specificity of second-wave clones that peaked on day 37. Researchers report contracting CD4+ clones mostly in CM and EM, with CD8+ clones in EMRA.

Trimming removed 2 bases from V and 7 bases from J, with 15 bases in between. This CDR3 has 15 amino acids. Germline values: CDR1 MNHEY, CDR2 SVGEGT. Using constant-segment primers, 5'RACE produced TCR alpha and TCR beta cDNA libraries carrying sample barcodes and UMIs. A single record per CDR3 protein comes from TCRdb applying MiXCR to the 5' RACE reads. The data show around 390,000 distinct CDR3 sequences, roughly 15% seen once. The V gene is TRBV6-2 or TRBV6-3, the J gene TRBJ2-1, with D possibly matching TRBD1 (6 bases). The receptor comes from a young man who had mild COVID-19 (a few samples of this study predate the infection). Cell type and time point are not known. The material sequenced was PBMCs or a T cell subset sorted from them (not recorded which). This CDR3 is CASSYKVTGLNEQFF. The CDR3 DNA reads TGTGCCAGCAGTTACAAGGTTACAGGGCTAAATGAGCAGTTCTTC.